Presented here are 25 T cell receptor beta chains from one specimen sequenced in a study of T cell repertoires in cytomegalovirus infection. One entry per CDR3 protein results from TCRdb running MiXCR on the reads. Of roughly 340,000 distinct CDR3 sequences detected, about 27% appear once; the ten largest clones hold about 20%. The antigens for these receptors are not known. Specimen: cultured PBMCs, collected from culture after CMV antigen stimulation. The receptors come from a human donor in good health (CMV status not recorded). Some clones in this sample may be carry-over from other donors' samples.

This clonotype appeared many times. This rearrangement joins TRBV7-2 to TRBJ1-1; D not certain. The CDR3 runs 15 residues. Trimming pared 5 bases from V and 0 bases from J, leaving 13 bases between. Germline V CDR1 and CDR2: SGHTA, FQGNSA. Here the CDR3 DNA reads TGTGCCAGCAGCCCTGGGAAGGTATTGAACACTGAAGCTTTCTTT. This gives the protein CASSPGKVLNTEAFF.

This clonotype was counted ten times or more. The chain uses TRBV7-2 and TRBJ1-2; no clear D gene. V was pared by 5 bases and J by 7 bases, with 14 bases between. Germline V CDR1 and CDR2: SGHTA, FQGNSA. CDR3 size: 13 residues. CDR3 nucleotide sequence: TGTGCCAGCAGCCCCCGATCCCGAGGTGGCTACACCTTC. Protein sequence: CASSPRSRGGYTF.

The rearrangement uses TRBV20-1 and TRBJ2-1; 10 positions match TRBD2. Germline trimming cut 0 bases from V and 7 bases from J; bases unmatched to any gene: 9. The germline V gene has CDR1 DFQATT and CDR2 SNEGSKA (reference sequence). This CDR3 is built from 16 residues. The CDR3 here is CSARDWKRGGRNEQFF. CDR3 in DNA: TGCAGTGCTAGAGATTGGAAGCGGGGGGGCCGGAATGAGCAGTTCTTC.

This clonotype is a singleton in its sample. The chain links TRBV19 to TRBJ1-2, with 8 bases lining up with TRBD1. CDR1 LNHDA and CDR2 SQIVND come from the germline V gene (reference sequence). V gave up 3 bases and J gave up 6 bases; unmatched junction bases: 18. The CDR3 sequence is 18 residues long. Here the CDR3 reads CASSINVGDRGGGNGYTF. CDR3 DNA sequence: TGTGCCAGTAGTATCAACGTGGGAGACAGGGGTGGAGGAAATGGCTACACCTTC.

This chain joins TRBV28 and TRBJ1-5, with D perhaps TRBD1 (6 bases). V was clipped by 3 bases and J by 1 base, with 13 bases between them. This CDR3 spans 16 amino acids. Germline assignment: CDR1 MDHEN and CDR2 SYDVKM. The CDR3 loop is CASSFGSQGSNQPQHF. The CDR3 region has the DNA TGTGCCAGCAGTTTCGGCAGCCAGGGGAGCAATCAGCCCCAGCATTTT.

This chain joins TRBV10-3 and TRBJ1-1; D might be TRBD1 (5 bases). V lost 0 bases and J 1 base, leaving 9 bases between the germline ends. Germline-derived CDR1 and CDR2 are ENHRY and SYGVKD. This CDR3 spans 15 amino acids. The CDR3 DNA reads as TGTGCCATCAGTGAGTCGGGGGGGGGGAACACTGAAGCTTTCTTT. Translation gives CAISESGGGNTEAFF.

This clonotype was counted ten times or more. The chain is built from TRBV7-9 and TRBJ2-7; D ambiguous. The CDR3 spans 14 residues. V lost 1 base to trimming and J lost 2 bases, with 9 bases between them. Germline assignment: CDR1 SEHNR and CDR2 FQNEAQ (reference sequence). The DNA for the CDR3 is TGTGCCAGCAGCTTAGAAGTAGACCCCTACGAGCAGTACTTC. It translates to CASSLEVDPYEQYF.

The chain couples TRBV6-1 to TRBJ2-1; D unresolved. The CDR3 runs 9 residues. Germline CDR1 MNHNS, CDR2 SASEGT. The germline V and J ends were trimmed by 1 base and 14 bases, with 3 bases remaining between them. The CDR3 nucleotides are TGTGCCAGCAGTGAAGGGGAGTTCTTC. Translating gives CASSEGEFF.

The chain joins TRBV28 to TRBJ2-7; D possibly uses TRBD1 or TRBD2 (5 bases each). V was shortened by 5 bases and J by 2 bases, with 16 bases between the two germline ends. This CDR3 is 15 amino acids long. Germline lookup yields CDR1 MDHEN and CDR2 SYDVKM. CDR3 amino acids: CASSQTGTDTYEQYF. CDR3 DNA sequence: TGTGCCAGCAGTCAAACCGGGACCGATACCTACGAGCAGTACTTC.

On this clonotype itself: The junction differs from germline at one of its ends, possibly a read error. This sequence joins TRBV7-6 and TRBJ2-1; 9 nucleotides align to TRBD1. The CDR3 has 13 amino acids. CDR1 and CDR2 (germline): SGHVS, FNYEAQ. The CDR3 loop is CASSGDRDNEQFF. CDR3 DNA sequence: TGTGCTAGCAGCGGGGACAGGGATAATGAGCAGTTCTTC.

V and J are TRBV6-6 and TRBJ2-7; D may be TRBD2 (5 bases). CDR1 MNHNY and CDR2 SVGAGI come from the germline V gene (reference sequence). Trimming removed 9 bases at V and 2 bases at J, with 17 bases between. The CDR3 loop spans 14 amino acids. CDR3 DNA: TGTGCCAGTACCCCCTCCCGGGGTGCCTACGAGCAGTACTTC. Its translation: CASTPSRGAYEQYF.

The rearrangement links TRBV5-6 to TRBJ1-1; possible D gene TRBD1, 6 bases. This CDR3 has 16 amino acids. V lost 5 bases and J 6 bases, leaving 23 bases between the germline ends. Germline V gene data show CDR1 as SGHDT and CDR2 as YYEEEE. The CDR3 region is CASSLLSLRGFPEAFF. The CDR3, as DNA: TGTGCCAGCAGTTTGCTTTCGCTCAGGGGTTTCCCTGAAGCTTTCTTT.

This clonotype came up a few times. CDR3 sequence (DNA): TGTGCCAGCTCACCGGGACGGGATGAAAAACTGTTTTTT. Translation gives CASSPGRDEKLFF. The chain joins TRBV18 to TRBJ1-4; TRBD1 might be the D (5 bases). Trimming took off 3 bases at V and 6 bases at J, with 8 bases between the two ends. CDR3 length: 13 residues. Per the germline V gene, CDR1 is KGHSH and CDR2 is LQKENI.

In regard to this clonotype: A junction boundary mismatches the germline segment, possibly from a read error. The J gene is TRBJ2-3, the V gene TRBV28; 16 bases agree with TRBD2. Germline V gives CDR1 MDHEN, CDR2 SYDVKM. This CDR3 region has 15 residues. The CDR3 nucleotides are TGTGCCAGCAGTTCCCCGGGACTAGCGGGAGGGGTGCCAGTTTTT. Translation: CASSSPGLAGGVPVF.

This rearrangement joins TRBV7-6 to TRBJ2-3, with D unclear. Between the trimmed V and J ends, which lost 7 bases and 0 bases, there was a span of 11 bases. The CDR3 runs to 14 residues. Germline V gives CDR1 SGHVS, CDR2 FNYEAQ. The CDR3 coding sequence is TGTGCCAGCATTTCTTTCGCTAGCACAGATACGCAGTATTTT. It translates to CASISFASTDTQYF.

The rearrangement joins TRBV2 to TRBJ2-1; 14 nucleotides line up with TRBD2. CDR1 and CDR2 from the germline V gene are SNHLY and FYNNEI. The CDR3 loop spans 18 amino acids. J was trimmed by 7 bases and V by 1 base; bases with no gene match: 9. CDR3 in DNA: TGTGCCAGCAGTGAAGTCCCTCCCGGGACTAGCGGGAGTAATGAGCAGTTCTTC. Protein: CASSEVPPGTSGSNEQFF.

This clonotype has a count of ten or more. The chain has TRBV7-2 and TRBJ2-4, with 8 bases fitting TRBD2. The germline V gene encodes CDR1 SGHTA and CDR2 FQGNSA. With 4 bases clipped from V and 7 bases from J, the junction kept 9 bases outside the gene matches. The CDR3 sequence is 15 residues long. The CDR3 bases are TGTGCCAGCAGCTATAGCGGGATCGGCGAGAACATTCAGTACTTC. It specifies CASSYSGIGENIQYF.

The chain is built from TRBV4-1 and TRBJ1-5; a weak D match, TRBD1 (5 bases). CDR3 size: 15 residues. Germline V gives CDR1 MGHRA, CDR2 YSYEKL. Trimming took off 4 bases at V and 0 bases at J, with 10 bases between the two ends. For the CDR3, the DNA is TGCGCCAGCAGCCCCCGCCAGGGTAGCAATCAGCCCCAGCATTTT. The encoded protein is CASSPRQGSNQPQHF.

This clonotype was seen a few times. This chain joins TRBV12-3 or TRBV12-4 and TRBJ1-1, with D perhaps matching TRBD1 (5 bases). V was pared by 4 bases and J by 11 bases, with 14 bases between. The CDR3 totals 12 residues. This chain's CDR3 is CASSYGLGEAFF. CDR3 in DNA: TGTGCCAGCAGTTACGGTCTAGGGGAGGCTTTCTTT.

The J gene is TRBJ2-7, the V gene TRBV7-8; possible D gene TRBD2, 7 bases. The CDR3 extends over 14 amino acids. CDR1 and CDR2 (germline): SGHVS, FQNEAQ. V shed 6 bases and J shed 1 base, with 13 bases lying between them. CDR3 nucleotide sequence: TGTGCCAGCAGGGGGGCTAGCGGATCCTACGAGCAGTACTTC. This translates into CASRGASGSYEQYF.

This clonotype has just a few counts. This rearrangement joins TRBV3-1 to TRBJ1-2, with 8 bases aligning to TRBD1. Germline values: CDR1 LGHDT, CDR2 YNNKEL (reference sequence). This CDR3 has 15 residues. V lost 4 bases, J lost 7 bases, and 11 bases stayed unmatched. CDR3 sequence reads: CASSPAVRGQSGYTF. The CDR3, as DNA: TGTGCCAGCAGCCCCGCCGTCAGGGGGCAAAGTGGCTACACCTTC. Variable domain in full (rest from reference TRBV3-1 and TRBJ1-2): DTAVSQTPKYLVTQMGNDKSIKCEQNLGHDTMYWYKQDSKKFLKIMFSYNNKELIINETVPNRFSPKSPDKAHLNLHINSLELGDSAVYFCASSPAVRGQSGYTFGSGTRLTVV.

This clonotype has a handful of counts. The rearrangement joins TRBV4-2 to TRBJ2-1; D remains unclear. Germline V gene lookup returns CDR1 LGHNA and CDR2 YNFKEQ. The CDR3 runs 12 residues. Trimming removed 0 bases from V and 8 bases from J, with 5 bases in between. In DNA form, the CDR3 reads TGTGCCAGCAGCCAAGATATAGATGAGCAGTTCTTC. Its protein is CASSQDIDEQFF.

This clonotype was counted at least ten times. The genes are TRBV7-8 and TRBJ1-6, with D hard to call. This CDR3 is 16 amino acids long. Trimming stripped 2 bases from V and 7 bases from J, with 15 bases between. Germline loops: CDR1 SGHVS, CDR2 FQNEAQ. Here the CDR3 reads CASSLSFYQPNSPLHF. The CDR3 DNA is TGTGCCAGCAGCTTATCATTTTACCAGCCGAATTCACCCCTCCACTTT.

The genes are TRBV19 and TRBJ1-5; no definite D call. CDR1 and CDR2 from the germline V gene are LNHDA and SQIVND (reference sequence). V dropped 6 bases and J dropped 7 bases, with 16 bases sitting between them. This CDR3 is built from 14 residues. As DNA, the CDR3 is TGTGCCAGTAGAGCGGCGGCGAGGGAGCAGCCCCAGCATTTT. Encoded protein: CASRAAAREQPQHF. Drawing the rest from reference TRBV19 and TRBJ1-5, the complete variable domain is DGGITQSPKYLFRKEGQNVTLSCEQNLNHDAMYWYRQDPGQGLRLIYYSQIVNDFQKGDIAEGYSVSREKKESFPLTVTSAQKNPTAFYLCASRAAAREQPQHFGDGTRLSIL.

This rearrangement joins TRBV15 to TRBJ2-3, with 13 nucleotides matching TRBD2. With 5 bases clipped from V and 3 bases from J, the junction kept 8 bases outside the gene matches. Looked up from germline, CDR1 is LNHNV and CDR2 is YYDKDF (reference sequence). This CDR3 contains 17 residues. This CDR3 is CATSQPRTSGSTDTQYF. The CDR3 nucleotides are TGTGCCACCAGCCAACCTCGGACTAGCGGGAGTACAGATACGCAGTATTTT.